These 18 T cell receptor beta chains share one sample of origin, sequenced in a study of blood T cells in healthy people across ages. A J-beta primer mix and a sample-barcoded 5' primer were used in a second PCR of about 7 to 12 cycles. TCRdb recomputed calls from the 5' RACE reads with MiXCR, one row per CDR3 protein. The table lists 780,000 or so distinct CDR3 sequences, approximately 25% of them singletons, with around 3.6% in the top ten. This sample also appeared in a second study, on T cells of mothers and their children.

Sequencing was carried out using blood. All receptors come from a boy under 18 in good health.

This clonotype was seen more than once but under ten times. The chain recombines TRBV20-1 with TRBJ2-5, with D possibly TRBD1 on 6 matching bases. Germline CDR1 DFQATT, CDR2 SNEGSKA (reference sequence). The CDR3 runs 13 residues. The V end lost 3 bases, the J end lost 2 bases, and 10 bases lay between the germline ends. The CDR3 loop is CSARATGQETQYF. The CDR3 DNA is TGCAGTGCTAGGGCTACAGGGCAAGAGACCCAGTACTTC.

The chain links TRBV24-1 to TRBJ2-1, with 7 nucleotides matching TRBD1. Unmatched junction bases numbered 8, after V lost 4 bases and J lost 3 bases. Germline CDR1 and CDR2: KGHDR and SFDVKD. The CDR3 totals 16 residues. The CDR3 sequence: CATSEYRGPSYNEQFF. CDR3 in DNA: TGTGCCACCAGTGAATACAGGGGCCCAAGCTACAATGAGCAGTTCTTC.

V and J are TRBV5-1 and TRBJ2-5; a weak D match, TRBD1 (6 bases). With 3 bases removed from V and 1 base from J, the gap between germline ends came to 10 bases. The CDR3 contains 14 residues. Per the germline V gene, CDR1 is SGHRS and CDR2 is YFSETQ. CDR3 DNA: TGCGCCAGCAGCTCGGACAGTCTCCAAGAGACCCAGTACTTC. It encodes CASSSDSLQETQYF. The complete variable domain, with remaining parts taken from reference TRBV5-1 and TRBJ2-5, reads KAGVTQTPRYLIKTRGQQVTLSCSPISGHRSVSWYQQTPGQGLQFLFEYFSETQRNKGNFPGRFSGRQFSNSRSEMNVSTLELGDSALYLCASSSDSLQETQYFGPGTRLLVL.

This clonotype was seen a handful of times. The chain joins TRBV6-5 to TRBJ2-1; the D is unclear. With the DNA end fitting TRBJ2-7 better, the J assignment may be wrong. CDR1 and CDR2 (germline): MNHEY, SVGAGI. There are 14 residues in the CDR3. The CDR3: CASSLGRRPYEQYF. The CDR3, as DNA: TGTGCCAGCAGTTTAGGCAGGCGGCCTTACGAGCAGTACTTC.

This clonotype was counted between two and nine times. The gene calls are TRBV29-1 and TRBJ2-1; TRBD1 matches 8 bases. In germline, CDR1 is SQVTM, CDR2 ANQGSEA. This CDR3 comprises 15 residues. V gave up 1 base and J gave up 4 bases; unmatched junction bases: 6. The CDR3 DNA is TGCAGCGTTGAAGGATCAGGGGGCGGGTACAATGAGCAGTTCTTC. It translates to CSVEGSGGGYNEQFF.

This clonotype appeared a few times. This chain uses TRBV20-1 with TRBJ2-5; 11 bases map to TRBD2. This CDR3 has 18 amino acids. Germline values: CDR1 DFQATT, CDR2 SNEGSKA (reference sequence). V lost 0 bases to trimming and J lost 1 base; unmatched junction nucleotides: 10. CDR3 loop: CSARDLSSGRRVQETQYF. The CDR3 region has the DNA TGCAGTGCTAGAGATTTGTCTAGCGGGAGGAGGGTCCAAGAGACCCAGTACTTC.

This clonotype was detected only once. The chain uses TRBV7-6 and TRBJ1-1; 8 bases are a match to TRBD1. This CDR3 is 15 amino acids long. CDR1 and CDR2 from the germline V gene are SGHVS and FNYEAQ. Trimming took 4 bases from V and 1 from J; bases not matched to a gene: 5. Written as DNA, the CDR3 is TGTGCCAGCAGCTCTAGGACAGGGCCGAACACTGAAGCTTTCTTT. This codes for CASSSRTGPNTEAFF.

This clonotype is a singleton in its sample. The chain has TRBV5-1 and TRBJ2-1, with 8 bases fitting TRBD1. The tail of the sequence fits TRBJ2-5 better, so the J call may be wrong. The CDR3 is 15 amino acids. CDR1 and CDR2 (germline): SGHRS, YFSETQ. The CDR3 loop reads CASSSRTGQEETQYF. CDR3 in DNA: TGCGCCAGCAGCTCACGGACAGGGCAGGAGGAGACCCAGTACTTC.

The chain is built from TRBV4-1 and TRBJ2-3; 13 bases match TRBD2. Germline CDR1 and CDR2: MGHRA and YSYEKL. Trimming at V came to 1 base and at J to 6 bases, leaving 7 bases not matched to a gene. The CDR3 contains 17 residues. CDR3 loop: CASSQGPGLAGADTQYF. In nucleotides, the CDR3 is TGCGCCAGCAGCCAAGGCCCCGGACTAGCGGGAGCTGATACGCAGTATTTT.

V is TRBV29-1 and J is TRBJ2-1, with 9 bases fitting TRBD1. The DNA end favors TRBJ2-7, so the J call may be wrong. This CDR3 is built from 13 residues. Germline CDR1 is SQVTM and CDR2 is ANQGSEA. CDR3 protein: CSVPGQGINEQYF. CDR3 coding DNA: TGCAGCGTGCCGGGACAGGGCATTAACGAGCAGTACTTC.

This clonotype was detected only a few times. J is TRBJ2-7 and V is TRBV20-1, with 11 bases that match TRBD2. V shed 4 bases and J 4 bases; nucleotides not matched to a gene: 3. CDR1 and CDR2 (germline): DFQATT, SNEGSKA (reference sequence). This CDR3 comprises 13 residues. The CDR3 DNA reads TGCAGTGCTACGGGACTAGCGGTTTACGAGCAGTACTTC. The encoded protein is CSATGLAVYEQYF.

The sample holds a few counts of this clonotype. The CDR3 DNA reads TGTGCCAGTACCAACCCGACAGGGATGGATACGCAGTATTTT. This gives the protein CASTNPTGMDTQYF. This chain links TRBV19 with TRBJ2-3, with 7 bases identical to TRBD1. Germline V gives CDR1 LNHDA, CDR2 SQIVND (reference sequence). V shed 7 bases, J shed 6 bases, and the junction held 10 bases outside the gene matches. The CDR3 runs 14 residues.

A note on this clonotype: The junction shows a germline mismatch at one end, possibly a read error. The rearrangement joins TRBV20-1 to TRBJ2-5; 10 nucleotides align to TRBD2. The tail of the sequence fits TRBJ2-1 better, so the J call may be wrong. The CDR3 loop spans 16 amino acids. Germline values: CDR1 DFQATT, CDR2 SNEGSKA (reference sequence). CDR3 in DNA: TGCAGCGCTAGGGGGGCTAGCGGGAGTCGGTACAATGAGCAGTTCTTC. Translated: CSARGASGSRYNEQFF.

The genes are TRBV2 and TRBJ1-5; TRBD1 aligns across 9 bases. The CDR3 runs to 18 residues. CDR1 is SNHLY, CDR2 FYNNEI, per germline. Unmatched junction bases numbered 8, after V lost 2 bases and J lost 0 bases. The CDR3 reads CASSETGQGGISNQPQHF. The CDR3 DNA reads TGTGCCAGCAGTGAAACGGGACAGGGAGGGATTAGCAATCAGCCCCAGCATTTT.

The rearrangement links TRBV29-1 to TRBJ1-4; D might be TRBD1 (5 bases). Germline CDR1 and CDR2: SQVTM and ANQGSEA. V lost 6 bases to trimming and J lost 3 bases, with 17 bases between them. There are 15 residues in the CDR3. The CDR3 DNA follows: TGCAGCGTGGAAACGATCACGGGGGCTAATGAAAAACTGTTTTTT. Protein: CSVETITGANEKLFF.

The chain recombines TRBV24-1 with TRBJ2-2; D gene ambiguous. CDR1 and CDR2 from the germline V gene are KGHDR and SFDVKD. The CDR3 totals 14 residues. Trimming removed 0 bases at V and 5 bases at J, with 6 bases between. The CDR3 reads CATSDLGSTGELFF. The CDR3 nucleotides are TGTGCCACCAGTGATTTGGGCTCAACCGGGGAGCTGTTTTTT.

This clonotype was seen once. The genes are TRBV7-9 and TRBJ1-1; possible D gene TRBD1, 5 bases. Trimming removed 3 bases from V and 6 bases from J, with 11 bases in between. This CDR3 has 13 amino acids. CDR1 SEHNR and CDR2 FQNEAQ come from the germline V gene (reference sequence). CDR3 loop: CASSFAQGSEAFF. DNA of the CDR3: TGTGCCAGCAGCTTCGCCCAGGGATCTGAAGCTTTCTTT.

This clonotype was seen a few times. The CDR3 region is CASSWGDTLNTEAFF. The CDR3 region has the DNA TGTGCCAGCAGTTGGGGGGACACTTTGAACACTGAAGCTTTCTTT. V is TRBV28 and J is TRBJ1-1; D is possibly TRBD1 (6 bases). The germline V gene encodes CDR1 MDHEN and CDR2 SYDVKM. The V end lost 4 bases, the J end lost 0 bases, and 12 bases lay between the germline ends. CDR3 length equals 15 residues.